The entry below describes one T cell receptor (beta chain). The CDR3 is 15 residues long. Trimming at V came to 1 base and at J to 0 bases, leaving 2 bases not matched to a gene. Germline CDR1 reads MGHDK; CDR2 reads SYGVNS. TCRdb keeps only in-frame clones here, not all; method: immunoSEQ multiplex PCR. This table has a few million clones, just under 95% appearing once. This sample stems from a study of shared clonotypes between healthy human individuals. The sequencing sample was made of naive CD4+ T cells from PBMCs. Noted subset: CD45RA+ positively selected. This sequence was found in a man between 18 and 29 years old in good health. Some clones in this sample may be carry-over from other donors' samples. V gene TRBV25-1 combines with J gene TRBJ2-5, with 7 bases fitting TRBD1. The CDR3: CASSEFGTDQETQYF. As DNA, the CDR3 is TGTGCCAGCAGTGAATTCGGGACAGACCAAGAGACCCAGTACTTC.